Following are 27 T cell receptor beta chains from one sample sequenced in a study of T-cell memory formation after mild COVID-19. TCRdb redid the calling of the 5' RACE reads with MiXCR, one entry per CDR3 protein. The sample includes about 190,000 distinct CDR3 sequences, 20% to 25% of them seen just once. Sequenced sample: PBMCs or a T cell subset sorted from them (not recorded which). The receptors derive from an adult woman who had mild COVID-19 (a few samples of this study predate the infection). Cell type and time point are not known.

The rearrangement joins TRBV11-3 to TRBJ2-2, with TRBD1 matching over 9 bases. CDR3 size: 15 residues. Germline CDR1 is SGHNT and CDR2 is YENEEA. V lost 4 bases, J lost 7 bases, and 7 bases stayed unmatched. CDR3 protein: CASSWRTGDHGELFF. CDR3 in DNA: TGTGCCAGCAGCTGGCGGACAGGGGACCACGGGGAGCTGTTTTTT.

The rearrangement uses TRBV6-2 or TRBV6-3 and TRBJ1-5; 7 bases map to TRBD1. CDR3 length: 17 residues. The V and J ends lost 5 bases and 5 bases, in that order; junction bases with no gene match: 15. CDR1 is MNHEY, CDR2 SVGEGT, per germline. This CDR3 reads CASSPLMTGWEDQPQHF. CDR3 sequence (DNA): TGTGCCAGCAGTCCCCTGATGACAGGGTGGGAGGATCAGCCCCAGCATTTT.

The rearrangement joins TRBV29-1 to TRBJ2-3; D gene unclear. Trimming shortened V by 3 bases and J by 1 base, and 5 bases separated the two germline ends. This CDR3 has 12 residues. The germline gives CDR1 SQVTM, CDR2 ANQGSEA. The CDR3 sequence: CSVDWGTDTQYF. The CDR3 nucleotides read TGCAGCGTTGACTGGGGCACAGATACGCAGTATTTT.

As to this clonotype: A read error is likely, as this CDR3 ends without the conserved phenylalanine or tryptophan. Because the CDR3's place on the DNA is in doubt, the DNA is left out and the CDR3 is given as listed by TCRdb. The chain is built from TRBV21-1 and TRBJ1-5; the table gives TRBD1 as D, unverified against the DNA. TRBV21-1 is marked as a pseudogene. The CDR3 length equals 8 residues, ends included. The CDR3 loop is CASLIMPG.

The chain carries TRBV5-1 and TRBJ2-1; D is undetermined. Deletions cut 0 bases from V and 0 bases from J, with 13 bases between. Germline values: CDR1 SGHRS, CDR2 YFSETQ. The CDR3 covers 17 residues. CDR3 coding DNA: TGCGCCAGCAGCTTGGCAACGTGGGGTAGCTCCTACAATGAGCAGTTCTTC. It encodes CASSLATWGSSYNEQFF.

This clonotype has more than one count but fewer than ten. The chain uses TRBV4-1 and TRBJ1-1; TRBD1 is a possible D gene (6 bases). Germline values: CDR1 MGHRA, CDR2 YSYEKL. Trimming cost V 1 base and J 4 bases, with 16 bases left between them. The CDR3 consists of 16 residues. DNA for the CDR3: TGCGCCAGCAGCCAAGCTGGAACAGGGTACAGCACTGAAGCTTTCTTT. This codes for CASSQAGTGYSTEAFF.

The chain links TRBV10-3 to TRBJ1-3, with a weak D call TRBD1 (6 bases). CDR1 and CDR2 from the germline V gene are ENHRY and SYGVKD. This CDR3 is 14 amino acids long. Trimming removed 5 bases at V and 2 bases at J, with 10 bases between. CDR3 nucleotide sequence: TGTGCCATCAGTCAGGACAGCGCTGGAAACACCATATATTTT. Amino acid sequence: CAISQDSAGNTIYF.

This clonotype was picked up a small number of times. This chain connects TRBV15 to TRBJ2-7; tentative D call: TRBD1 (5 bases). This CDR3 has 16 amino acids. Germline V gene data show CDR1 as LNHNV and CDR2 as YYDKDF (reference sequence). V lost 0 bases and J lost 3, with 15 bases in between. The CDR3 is CATSRDQGIGVYEQYF. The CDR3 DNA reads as TGTGCCACCAGCAGAGATCAGGGTATTGGGGTCTACGAGCAGTACTTC.

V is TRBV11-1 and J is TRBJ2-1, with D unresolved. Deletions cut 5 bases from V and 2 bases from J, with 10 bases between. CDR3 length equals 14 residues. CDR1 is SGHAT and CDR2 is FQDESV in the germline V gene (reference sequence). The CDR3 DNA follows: TGTGCCAGCAGCCCATGGGTAGCCTACAATGAGCAGTTCTTC. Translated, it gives CASSPWVAYNEQFF. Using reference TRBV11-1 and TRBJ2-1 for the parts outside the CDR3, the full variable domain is EAEVAQSPRYKITEKSQAVAFWCDPISGHATLYWYRQILGQGPELLVQFQDESVVDDSQLPKDRFSAERLKGVDSTLKIQPAELGDSAMYLCASSPWVAYNEQFFGPGTRLTVL.

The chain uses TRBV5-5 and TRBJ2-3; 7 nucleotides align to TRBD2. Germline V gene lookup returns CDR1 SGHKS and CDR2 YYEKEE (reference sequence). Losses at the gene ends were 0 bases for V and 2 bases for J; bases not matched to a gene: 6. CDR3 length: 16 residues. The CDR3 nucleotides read TGTGCCAGCAGCTTGGCCGGTAGCGGGTTCACAGATACGCAGTATTTT. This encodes CASSLAGSGFTDTQYF.

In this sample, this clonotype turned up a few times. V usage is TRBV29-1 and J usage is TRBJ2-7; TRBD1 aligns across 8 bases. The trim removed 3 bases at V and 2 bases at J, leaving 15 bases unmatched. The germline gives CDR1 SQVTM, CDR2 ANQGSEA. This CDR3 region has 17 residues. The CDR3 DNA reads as TGCAGCGTTGATTTGCCAGGGGGCCTAGGAGGGGCCTACGAGCAGTACTTC. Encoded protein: CSVDLPGGLGGAYEQYF.

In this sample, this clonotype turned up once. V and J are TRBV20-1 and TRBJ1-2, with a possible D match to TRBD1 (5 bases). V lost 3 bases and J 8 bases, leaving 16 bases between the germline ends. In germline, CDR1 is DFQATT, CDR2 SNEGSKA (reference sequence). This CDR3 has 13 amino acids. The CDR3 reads CSARRGDRPGYTF. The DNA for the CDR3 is TGCAGTGCTAGGAGGGGTGATAGGCCGGGCTACACCTTC.

For the CDR3, the DNA is TGTGCCAGCAGCCGGGACATTAACACTGAAGCTTTCTTT. This codes for CASSRDINTEAFF. V gene TRBV12-3 or TRBV12-4 combines with J gene TRBJ1-1; D possibly corresponds to TRBD1 (6 bases). The CDR3 runs 13 residues. V lost 6 bases to trimming and J lost 2 bases, with 10 bases between them.

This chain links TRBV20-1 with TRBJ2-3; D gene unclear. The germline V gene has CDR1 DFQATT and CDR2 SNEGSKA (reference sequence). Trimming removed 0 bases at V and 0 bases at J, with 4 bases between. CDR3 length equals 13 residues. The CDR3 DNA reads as TGCAGTGCTAGAGAGCTAAGCACAGATACGCAGTATTTT. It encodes CSARELSTDTQYF.

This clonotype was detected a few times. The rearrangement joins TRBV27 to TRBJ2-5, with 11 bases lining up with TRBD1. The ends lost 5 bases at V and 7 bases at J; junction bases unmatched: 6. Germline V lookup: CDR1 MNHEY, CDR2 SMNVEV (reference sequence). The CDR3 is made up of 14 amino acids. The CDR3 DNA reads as TGTGCCAGCAGTCCCGGGACAGGGGGTTGGACCCAGTACTTC. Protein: CASSPGTGGWTQYF.

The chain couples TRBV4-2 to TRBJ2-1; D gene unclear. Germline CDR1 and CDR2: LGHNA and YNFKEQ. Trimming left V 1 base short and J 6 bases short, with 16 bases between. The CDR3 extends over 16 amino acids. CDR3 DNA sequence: TGTGCCAGCAGCCAAGTAGATGGAGCGACGGGCAATGAGCAGTTCTTC. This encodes CASSQVDGATGNEQFF.

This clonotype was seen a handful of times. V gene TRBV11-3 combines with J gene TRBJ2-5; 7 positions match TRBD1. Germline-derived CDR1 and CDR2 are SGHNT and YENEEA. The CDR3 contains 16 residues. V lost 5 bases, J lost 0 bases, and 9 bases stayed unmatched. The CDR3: CASSTQGQLNQETQYF. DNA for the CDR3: TGTGCCAGCAGCACCCAGGGACAGCTCAACCAAGAGACCCAGTACTTC.

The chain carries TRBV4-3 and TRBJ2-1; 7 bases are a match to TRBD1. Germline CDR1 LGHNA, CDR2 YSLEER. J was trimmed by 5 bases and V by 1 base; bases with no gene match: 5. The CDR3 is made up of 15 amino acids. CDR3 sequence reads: CASSQGTGRDNEQFF. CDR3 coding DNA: TGCGCCAGCAGCCAAGGGACAGGTAGAGACAATGAGCAGTTCTTC.

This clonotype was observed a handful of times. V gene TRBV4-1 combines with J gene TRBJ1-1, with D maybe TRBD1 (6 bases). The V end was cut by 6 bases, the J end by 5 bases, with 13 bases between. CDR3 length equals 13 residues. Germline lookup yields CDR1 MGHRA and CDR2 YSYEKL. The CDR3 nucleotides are TGCGCCAGCAGGGAACAGGGCCGGACTGAAGCTTTCTTT. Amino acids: CASREQGRTEAFF.

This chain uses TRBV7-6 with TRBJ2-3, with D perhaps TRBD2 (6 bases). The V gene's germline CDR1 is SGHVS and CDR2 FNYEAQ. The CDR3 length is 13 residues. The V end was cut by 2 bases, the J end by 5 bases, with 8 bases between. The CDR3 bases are TGTGCCAGCAGCTTAACGGGGGTAGATACGCAGTATTTT. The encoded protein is CASSLTGVDTQYF.

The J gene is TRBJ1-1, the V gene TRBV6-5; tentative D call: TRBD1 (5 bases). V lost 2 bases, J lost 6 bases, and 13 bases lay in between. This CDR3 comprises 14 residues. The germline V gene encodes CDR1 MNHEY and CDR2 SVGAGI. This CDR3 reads CASSYGFEGAEAFF. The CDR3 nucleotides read TGTGCCAGCAGTTACGGGTTCGAAGGGGCTGAAGCTTTCTTT.

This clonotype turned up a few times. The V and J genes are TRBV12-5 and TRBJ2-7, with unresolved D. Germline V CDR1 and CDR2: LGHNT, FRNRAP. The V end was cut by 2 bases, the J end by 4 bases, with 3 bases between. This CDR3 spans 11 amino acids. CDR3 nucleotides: TGTGCTAGTGGTTTGTTGTACGAGCAGTACTTC. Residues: CASGLLYEQYF.

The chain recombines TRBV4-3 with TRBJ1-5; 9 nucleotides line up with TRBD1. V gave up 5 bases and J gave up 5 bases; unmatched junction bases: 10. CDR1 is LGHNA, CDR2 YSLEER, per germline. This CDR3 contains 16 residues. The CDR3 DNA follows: TGCGCCAGCAGCTCCAAATGGACAGGGGAGTATCAGCCCCAGCATTTT. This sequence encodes CASSSKWTGEYQPQHF.

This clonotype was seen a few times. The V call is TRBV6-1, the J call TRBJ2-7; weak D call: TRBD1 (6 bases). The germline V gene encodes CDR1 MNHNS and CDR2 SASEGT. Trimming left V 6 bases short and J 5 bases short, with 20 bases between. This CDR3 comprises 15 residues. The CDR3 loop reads CASRVFVSGVDEQYF. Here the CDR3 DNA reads TGTGCCAGCAGAGTTTTCGTGTCAGGGGTAGACGAGCAGTACTTC.

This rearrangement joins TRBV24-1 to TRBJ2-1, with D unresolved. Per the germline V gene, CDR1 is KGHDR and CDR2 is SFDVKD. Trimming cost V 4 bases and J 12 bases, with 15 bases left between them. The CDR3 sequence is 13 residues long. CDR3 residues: CATSDKHRFWQFF. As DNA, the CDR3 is TGTGCCACCAGTGACAAGCATCGGTTTTGGCAGTTCTTC.

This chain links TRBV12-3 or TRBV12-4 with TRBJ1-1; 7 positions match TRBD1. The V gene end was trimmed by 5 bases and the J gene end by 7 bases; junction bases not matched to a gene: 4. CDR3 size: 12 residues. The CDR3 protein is CASSPRTGEAFF. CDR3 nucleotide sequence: TGTGCCAGCAGTCCAAGGACAGGTGAAGCTTTCTTT.

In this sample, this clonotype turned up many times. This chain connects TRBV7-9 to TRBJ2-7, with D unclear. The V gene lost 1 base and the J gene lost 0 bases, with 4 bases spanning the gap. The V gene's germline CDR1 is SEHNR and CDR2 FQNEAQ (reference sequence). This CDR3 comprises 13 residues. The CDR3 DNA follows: TGTGCCAGCAGCTTAGACAGCTCCTACGAGCAGTACTTC. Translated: CASSLDSSYEQYF.